The entry that follows covers one TCR beta chain sequence. Its cognate antigen is unknown. Generated by immunoSEQ multiplex PCR, the TCRdb table keeps only in-frame clones and is missing some. The table shows 100,000 to 120,000 clones, with around 80% occurring only once. This sample was taken from a study of T cell responses to AZD1222 COVID-19 vaccine. General study points: Vaccine-associated CD4 TCRs ranged over spike, dominating at 160-218 and 743-854.

V was clipped by 0 bases and J by 5 bases, with 8 bases between them. The CDR3 is 14 residues long. The germline V gene encodes CDR1 LGHDT and CDR2 YNNKEL (reference sequence). This material consisted of peripheral blood, taken on day 0 of AZD1222 vaccination. This receptor was identified in an adult in good health. V usage is TRBV3-1 (or the pseudogene TRBV3-2) and J usage is TRBJ2-1; no reliable D call. The DNA of the CDR3 is TGTGCCAGCAGCCAAGATAGGCAGGACAATGAGCAGTTCTTC. Its translation: CASSQDRQDNEQFF.